One sample yielded the 10 T cell receptor beta chains listed below, sequenced in a study of early T cells in non-severe SARS-CoV-2 infection. TCRdb reprocessed the 5' RACE reads with MiXCR, giving one entry per CDR3 protein. The sample has roughly 48,000 distinct CDR3 sequences, approximately 8% seen once; the top ten hold around 9.4%. Sequencing used whole blood. These receptor sequences come from an adult who was a healthcare worker with PCR-confirmed SARS-CoV-2 infection or an uninfected control (not recorded which).

V and J are TRBV6-5 and TRBJ2-6; weak D call: TRBD1 (5 bases). CDR1 and CDR2 (germline): MNHEY, SVGAGI. V was clipped by 2 bases and J by 1 base, with 9 bases between them. The length of the CDR3 is 16 residues. The CDR3 DNA reads TGTGCCAGCAGTTACGGTGGGGCTTCTGGGGCCAACGTCCTGACTTTC. It specifies CASSYGGASGANVLTF.

A few counts support this clonotype. The chain employs TRBV7-2 and TRBJ2-7; no firm D call. V gave up 2 bases and J gave up 7 bases, with 15 bases separating them. CDR3 length: 14 residues. Germline values: CDR1 SGHTA, CDR2 FQGNSA. The CDR3 region is CASSLQAWVREQYF. CDR3 nucleotides: TGTGCCAGCAGCTTACAGGCCTGGGTAAGGGAGCAGTACTTC. Looking up the rest from reference TRBV7-2 and TRBJ2-7 gives the full variable domain: GAGVSQSPSNKVTEKGKDVELRCDPISGHTALYWYRQSLGQGLEFLIYFQGNSAPDKSGLPSDRFSAERTGGSVSTLTIQRTQQEDSAVYLCASSLQAWVREQYFGPGTRLTVT.

This clonotype turned up a few times. J is TRBJ2-7 and V is TRBV9, with 10 bases lining up with TRBD2. The V gene's germline CDR1 is SGDLS and CDR2 YYNGEE. The CDR3 has 16 residues. V lost 0 bases to trimming and J lost 1 base; unmatched junction nucleotides: 4. Here the CDR3 DNA reads TGTGCCAGCAGCGTAGGGCTAGCGGGAGAGTCCTACGAGCAGTACTTC. Amino acids: CASSVGLAGESYEQYF.

This clonotype has a single count. This sequence joins TRBV5-1 and TRBJ1-2; possibly TRBD1 for D (6 bases). The length of the CDR3 is 15 residues. Germline V gene sequence: CDR1 SGHRS, CDR2 YFSETQ. V dropped 4 bases and J dropped 8 bases, with 21 bases sitting between them. The DNA for the CDR3 is TGCGCCAGCAGCGCAGCGGTGAAACAGGGACGGGGCTACACCTTC. Amino acids: CASSAAVKQGRGYTF.

This clonotype showed up many times. The chain recombines TRBV12-5 with TRBJ2-7; D is ambiguous. V gave up 8 bases and J gave up 3 bases, with 14 bases separating them. Germline V gene data show CDR1 as LGHNT and CDR2 as FRNRAP. The CDR3 covers 13 residues. CDR3 coding DNA: TGTGCTAGTACCAGGACCTCTTACTACGAGCAGTACTTC. It yields the protein CASTRTSYYEQYF.

The chain combines TRBV12-2 with TRBJ2-7; the D call TRBD1 from the table was never checked on the DNA. TRBV12-2 is marked as a pseudogene. This CDR3 spans 15 amino acids. Here the CDR3 reads CASRLPRGQSYEQYF. As DNA, the CDR3 is TGTGCAAGTCGCTTACCCAGGGGCCAATCCTACGAGCAGTACTTC.

The rearrangement uses TRBV29-1 and TRBJ2-6, with D tentatively TRBD2 (6 bases). Trimming stripped 6 bases from V and 0 bases from J, with 21 bases between. Per the germline V gene, CDR1 is SQVTM and CDR2 is ANQGSEA. This CDR3 region has 18 residues. CDR3 sequence reads: CSVALRDSLSSGANVLTF. CDR3 in DNA: TGCAGCGTCGCCCTACGGGACTCCCTGAGCTCTGGGGCCAACGTCCTGACTTTC.

This clonotype was recorded many times. The chain couples TRBV29-1 to TRBJ1-1; D possibly corresponds to TRBD1 (5 bases). There are 14 residues in the CDR3. Trimming took off 4 bases at V and 0 bases at J, with 12 bases between the two ends. CDR1 is SQVTM and CDR2 is ANQGSEA in the germline V gene. The CDR3 DNA reads TGCAGCGTTGGCACAGGCGTCATGAACACTGAAGCTTTCTTT. The encoded protein is CSVGTGVMNTEAFF.

The sample holds many counts of this clonotype. The chain joins TRBV7-9 to TRBJ1-1, with 11 positions matching TRBD1. CDR1 is SEHNR and CDR2 is FQNEAQ in the germline V gene (reference sequence). This CDR3 has 16 amino acids. V was pared by 1 base and J by 4 bases, with 5 bases of the junction left unmatched. The CDR3 reads CASSLVTGTGGTEAFF. The CDR3 nucleotides are TGTGCCAGCAGCTTAGTCACTGGGACAGGGGGCACTGAAGCTTTCTTT. The full variable domain, with the rest looked up from reference TRBV7-9 and TRBJ1-1, is DTGVSQNPRHKITKRGQNVTFRCDPISEHNRLYWYRQTLGQGPEFLTYFQNEAQLEKSRLLSDRFSAERPKGSFSTLEIQRTEQGDSAMYLCASSLVTGTGGTEAFFGQGTRLTVV.

The DNA for the CDR3 is TGCGCCAGCAGCCAAGGATGGGCAGGGGAGGACTATGGCTACACCTTC. Its protein product is CASSQGWAGEDYGYTF. The chain couples TRBV4-1 to TRBJ1-2; possibly TRBD1 for D (6 bases). Trimming took off 1 base at V and 3 bases at J, with 15 bases between the two ends. Germline V gives CDR1 MGHRA, CDR2 YSYEKL. This CDR3 has 16 amino acids.